The clone carrying this T cell receptor beta chain showed up many times. The source of the sample is a study of regulatory T cells in long-lasting Graves disease. CDR3 regions were amplified by Arm-PCR using iRepertoire HTBI primers to build TCR beta libraries. Study processing details: Segment identification across samples yielded 62 TRBV and roughly 15 TRBJ segments. TCRdb re-analysed the multiplex PCR reads in MiXCR, keeping a single row per CDR3 protein. Clone size and V and J calls follow TCRdb, not the original study. The table lists 450,000 or so distinct CDR3 sequences, roughly 20% of them singletons. J lost 0 bases, V lost 6 bases, and 3 bases had no gene match. The CDR3 length is 14 residues. Germline CDR1 reads MNHNS; CDR2 reads SASEGT. Regarding time point: persistent/refractory GD, antithyroid drugs over 5 years with positive TRAb. Generation of the TCR library employed RNA extracted from PBMCs.

The V call is TRBV6-1, the J call TRBJ2-5; the match to TRBD1 covers 8 bases. This clonotype was sampled from a female donor with Graves disease. The sample consisted of peripheral blood mononuclear cells (PBMCs), taken when the disease was refractory, from a patient treated with antithyroid drugs. The CDR3 sequence: CASRRTGNQETQYF. The CDR3 nucleotides are TGTGCCAGCAGACGGACAGGGAACCAAGAGACCCAGTACTTC.